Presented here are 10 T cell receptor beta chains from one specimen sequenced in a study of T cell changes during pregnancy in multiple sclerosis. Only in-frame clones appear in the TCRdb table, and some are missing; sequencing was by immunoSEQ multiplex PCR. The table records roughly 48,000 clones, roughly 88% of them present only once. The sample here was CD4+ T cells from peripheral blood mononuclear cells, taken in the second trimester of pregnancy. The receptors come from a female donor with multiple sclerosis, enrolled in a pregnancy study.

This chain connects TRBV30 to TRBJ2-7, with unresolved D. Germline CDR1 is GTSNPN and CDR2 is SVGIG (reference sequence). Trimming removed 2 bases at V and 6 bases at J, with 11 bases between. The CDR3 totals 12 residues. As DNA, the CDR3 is TGTGCCTGGAGTTTAGGTCCGGGCGAGCAGTACTTC. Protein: CAWSLGPGEQYF. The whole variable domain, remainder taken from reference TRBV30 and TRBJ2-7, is SQTIHQWPATLVQPVGSPLSLECTVEGTSNPNLYWYRQAAGRGLQLLFYSVGIGQISSEVPQNLSASRPQDRQFILSSKKLLLSDSGFYLCAWSLGPGEQYFGPGTRLTVT.

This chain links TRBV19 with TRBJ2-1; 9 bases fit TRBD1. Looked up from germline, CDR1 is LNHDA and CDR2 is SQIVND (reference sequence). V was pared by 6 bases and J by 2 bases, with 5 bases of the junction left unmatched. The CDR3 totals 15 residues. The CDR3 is CASSRDRVTYNEQFF. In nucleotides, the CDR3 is TGTGCCAGTAGCCGGGACAGGGTAACCTACAATGAGCAGTTCTTC.

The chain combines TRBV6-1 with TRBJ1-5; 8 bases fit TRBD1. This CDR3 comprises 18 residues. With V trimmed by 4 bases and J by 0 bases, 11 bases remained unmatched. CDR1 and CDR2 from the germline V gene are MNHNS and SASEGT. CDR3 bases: TGTGCCAGCAGTGGGCGGACAGGGCGGGCCTATAGCAATCAGCCCCAGCATTTT. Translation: CASSGRTGRAYSNQPQHF.

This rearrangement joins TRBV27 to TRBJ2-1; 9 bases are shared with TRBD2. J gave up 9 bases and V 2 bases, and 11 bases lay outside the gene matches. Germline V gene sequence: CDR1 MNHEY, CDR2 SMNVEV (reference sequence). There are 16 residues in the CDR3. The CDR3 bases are TGTGCCAGCAGTTTAAATCTGGCGGGAGGGCCCTTTGAGCAGTTCTTC. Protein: CASSLNLAGGPFEQFF.

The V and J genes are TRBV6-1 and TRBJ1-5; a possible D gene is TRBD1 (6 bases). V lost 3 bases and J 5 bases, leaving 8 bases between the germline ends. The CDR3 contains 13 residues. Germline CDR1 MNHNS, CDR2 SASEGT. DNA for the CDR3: TGTGCCAGCAGTGACAGGGGCCATCAGCCCCAGCATTTT. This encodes CASSDRGHQPQHF.

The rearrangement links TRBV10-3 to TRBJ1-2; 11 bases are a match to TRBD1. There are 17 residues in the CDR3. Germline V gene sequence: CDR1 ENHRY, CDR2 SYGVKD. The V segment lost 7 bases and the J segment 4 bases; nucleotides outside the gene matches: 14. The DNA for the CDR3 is TGTGCCATCAATGACAATGTGCGCGGGACAGGGGGCTATGGCTACACCTTC. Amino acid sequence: CAINDNVRGTGGYGYTF.

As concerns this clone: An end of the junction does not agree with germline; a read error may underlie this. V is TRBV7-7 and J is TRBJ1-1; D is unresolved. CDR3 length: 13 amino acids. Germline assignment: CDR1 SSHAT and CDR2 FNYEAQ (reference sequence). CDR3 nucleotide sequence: TGTGCTAGCAGCTTAGACGGGAAAGGTGAAGCTTTCTTT. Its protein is CASSLDGKGEAFF.

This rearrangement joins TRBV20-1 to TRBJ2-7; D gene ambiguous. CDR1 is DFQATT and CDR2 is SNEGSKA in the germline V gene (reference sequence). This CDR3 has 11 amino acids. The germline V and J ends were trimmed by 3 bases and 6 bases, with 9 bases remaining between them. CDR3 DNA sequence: TGCAGTGCTAGGGAGAGGTTCGAGCAGTACTTC. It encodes CSARERFEQYF.

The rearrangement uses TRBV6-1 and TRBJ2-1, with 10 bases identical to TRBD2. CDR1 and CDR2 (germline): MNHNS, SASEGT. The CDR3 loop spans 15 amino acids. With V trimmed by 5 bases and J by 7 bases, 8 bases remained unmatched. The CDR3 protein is CASSSRAGGLNEQFF. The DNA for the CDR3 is TGTGCCAGCAGTTCCCGAGCGGGAGGGCTGAATGAGCAGTTCTTC.

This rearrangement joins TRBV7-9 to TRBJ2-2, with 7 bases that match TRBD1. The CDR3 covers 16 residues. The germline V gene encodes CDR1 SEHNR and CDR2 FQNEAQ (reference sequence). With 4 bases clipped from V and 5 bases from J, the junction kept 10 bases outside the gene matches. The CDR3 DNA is TGTGCCAGCAGCTATAGACAGGGTAGGGGAACCGGGGAGCTGTTTTTT. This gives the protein CASSYRQGRGTGELFF.